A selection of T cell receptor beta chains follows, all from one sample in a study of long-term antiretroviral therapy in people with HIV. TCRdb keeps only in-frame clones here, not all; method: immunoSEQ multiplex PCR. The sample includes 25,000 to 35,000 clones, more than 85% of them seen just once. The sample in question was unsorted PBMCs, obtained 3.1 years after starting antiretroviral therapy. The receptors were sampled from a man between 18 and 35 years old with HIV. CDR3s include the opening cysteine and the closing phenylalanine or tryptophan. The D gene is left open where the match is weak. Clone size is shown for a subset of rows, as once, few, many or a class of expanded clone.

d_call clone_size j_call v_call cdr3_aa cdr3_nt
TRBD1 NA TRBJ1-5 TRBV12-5 CASGLRPGQEGNQPQHF TGTGCTAGTGGTTTGAGGCCGGGACAGGAGGGAAATCAGCCCCAGCATTTT
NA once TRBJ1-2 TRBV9 CASSAGDGYGYTF TGTGCCAGCAGCGCCGGTGACGGCTATGGCTACACCTTC
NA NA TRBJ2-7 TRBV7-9 CASSPRSYEQYF TGTGCCAGCAGCCCCAGGAGCTACGAGCAGTACTTC
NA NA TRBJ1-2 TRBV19 CASSNAGDTYGYTF TGTGCCAGTAGTAACGCCGGGGACACCTATGGCTACACCTTC
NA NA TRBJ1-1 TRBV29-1 CSVPVEGGEAEAFF TGCAGCGTTCCTGTGGAGGGAGGAGAGGCTGAAGCTTTCTTT
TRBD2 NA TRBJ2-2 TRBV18 CASSAETSGTGGELFF TGTGCCAGCTCAGCTGAGACTAGCGGGACAGGCGGGGAGCTGTTTTTT
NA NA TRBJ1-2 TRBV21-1 CASSRTGQGPLLPNYGYTF TGTGCCAGCAGCCGAACAGGACAGGGGCCTTTACTACCGAACTATGGCTACACCTTC
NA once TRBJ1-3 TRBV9 CASSAGSGNTIYF TGTGCCAGCAGTGCAGGGTCTGGAAACACCATATATTTT
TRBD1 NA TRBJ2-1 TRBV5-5 CASSSGGTGHYNEQFF TGTGCCAGCAGCTCTGGTGGGACAGGCCACTACAATGAGCAGTTCTTC
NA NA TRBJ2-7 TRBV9 CASSAGGGEQYF TGTGCCAGCAGCGCAGGGGGAGGTGAGCAGTACTTC
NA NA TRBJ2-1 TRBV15 CATGFPGGGGNEQFF TGTGCCACCGGCTTCCCCGGAGGGGGGGGCAATGAGCAGTTCTTC
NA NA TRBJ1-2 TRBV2 CASSGTEFYGYTF TGTGCCAGCAGTGGTACAGAATTCTATGGCTACACCTTC
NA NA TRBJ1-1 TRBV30 CAWSVGQKEAFF TGTGCCTGGAGTGTAGGCCAGAAAGAAGCTTTCTTT
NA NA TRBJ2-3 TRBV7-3 CASSSPSTSPDTQYF TGTGCCAGCAGCTCCCCCTCTACTAGCCCAGATACGCAGTATTTT
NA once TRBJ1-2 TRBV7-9 CASSFSYGYTF TGTGCCAGCAGCTTTAGCTATGGCTACACCTTC
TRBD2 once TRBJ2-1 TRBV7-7 CASSLAGEREQFF TGTGCTAGCAGCTTAGCGGGGGAGCGGGAGCAGTTCTTC
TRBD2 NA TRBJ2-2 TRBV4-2 CASRSAGGRSGELFF TGTGCCAGCCGCTCGGCGGGAGGGCGAAGCGGGGAGCTGTTTTTT
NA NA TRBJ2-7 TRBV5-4 CASSLARGNEQYF TGTGCCAGCAGCTTGGCCAGGGGTAACGAGCAGTACTTC
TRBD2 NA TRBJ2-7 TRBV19 CASSPAGGTYEQYF TGTGCCAGTAGCCCAGCGGGAGGGACCTACGAGCAGTACTTC
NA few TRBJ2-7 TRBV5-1 CASSLAQATYEQYF TGCGCCAGCAGCTTGGCACAGGCGACCTACGAGCAGTACTTC
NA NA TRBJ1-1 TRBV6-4 CASTRNTEAFF TGTGCCAGCACAAGGAACACTGAAGCTTTCTTT
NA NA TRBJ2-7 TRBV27 CASSTLPKSGRKTYEQYF TGTGCCAGCAGTACCCTCCCTAAATCAGGGAGAAAGACTTACGAGCAGTACTTC
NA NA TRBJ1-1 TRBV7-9 CASSQDDRRNTEAFF TGTGCCAGCAGCCAAGACGACAGGAGAAACACTGAAGCTTTCTTT
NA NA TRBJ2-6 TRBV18 CASSPGRVGSGANVLTF TGTGCCAGCTCACCGGGCAGGGTTGGTTCTGGGGCCAACGTCCTGACTTTC
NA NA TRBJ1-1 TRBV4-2 CASSLGFGTEAFF TGTGCCAGCAGCCTTGGGTTCGGCACTGAAGCTTTCTTT
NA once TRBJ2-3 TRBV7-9 CASSSHGLDTQYF TGTGCCAGCAGCTCCCACGGTTTAGATACGCAGTATTTT
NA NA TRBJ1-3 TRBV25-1 CASSAPRVSGNTIYF TGTGCCAGCAGTGCCCCCAGGGTATCTGGAAACACCATATATTTT
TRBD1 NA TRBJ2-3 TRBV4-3 CASSQDRGRTDTQYF TGCGCCAGCAGCCAAGATAGGGGGCGCACAGATACGCAGTATTTT
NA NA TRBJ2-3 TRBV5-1 CASSGRGGTDTQYF TGCGCCAGCAGCGGACGGGGTGGCACAGATACGCAGTATTTT
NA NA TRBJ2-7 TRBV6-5 CASSYSSLSSYEQYF TGTGCCAGCAGTTACTCTAGTCTGAGCTCCTACGAGCAGTACTTC
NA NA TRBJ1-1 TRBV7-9 CASSLGQDEAFF TGTGCCAGCAGCTTAGGTCAGGATGAAGCTTTCTTT
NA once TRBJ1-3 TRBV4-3 CASSQEWAVSGNTIYF TGCGCCAGCAGCCAAGAATGGGCAGTCTCTGGAAACACCATATATTTT
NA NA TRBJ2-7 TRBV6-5 CASSYGGSPLEQYF TGTGCCAGCAGTTACGGGGGGTCCCCCCTCGAGCAGTACTTC
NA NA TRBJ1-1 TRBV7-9 CASSLAFTEAFF TGTGCCAGCAGCTTAGCTTTCACTGAAGCTTTCTTT
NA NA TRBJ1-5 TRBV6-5 CATAPGTAQPQHF TGTGCCACCGCGCCGGGGACCGCTCAGCCCCAGCATTTT
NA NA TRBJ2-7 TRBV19 CASSPQGPKLSYEQYF TGTGCCAGTAGTCCCCAAGGGCCTAAACTTTCCTACGAGCAGTACTTC
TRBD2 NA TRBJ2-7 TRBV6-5 CASSYGGDYEQYF TGTGCCAGCAGTTACGGGGGGGACTACGAGCAGTACTTC
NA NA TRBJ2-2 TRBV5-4 CASSPESNTGELFF TGTGCCAGCAGCCCCGAATCGAACACCGGGGAGCTGTTTTTT
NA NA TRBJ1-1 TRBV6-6 CASRPLGLTENTEAFF TGTGCCAGCAGACCCTTGGGCCTTACCGAGAACACTGAAGCTTTCTTT